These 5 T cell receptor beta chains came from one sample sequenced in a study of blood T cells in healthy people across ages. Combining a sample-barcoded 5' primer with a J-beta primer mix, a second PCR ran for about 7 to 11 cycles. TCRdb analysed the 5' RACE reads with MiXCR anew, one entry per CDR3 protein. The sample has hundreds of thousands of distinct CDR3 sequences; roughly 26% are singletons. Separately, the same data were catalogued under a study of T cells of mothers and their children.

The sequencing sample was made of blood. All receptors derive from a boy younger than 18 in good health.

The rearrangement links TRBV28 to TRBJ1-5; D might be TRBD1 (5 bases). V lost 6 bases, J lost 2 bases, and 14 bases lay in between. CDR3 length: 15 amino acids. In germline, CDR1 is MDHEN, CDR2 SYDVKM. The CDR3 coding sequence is TGTGCCAGCAGGGAAGGGTCCAGGGGCAATCAGCCCCAGCATTTT. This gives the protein CASREGSRGNQPQHF.

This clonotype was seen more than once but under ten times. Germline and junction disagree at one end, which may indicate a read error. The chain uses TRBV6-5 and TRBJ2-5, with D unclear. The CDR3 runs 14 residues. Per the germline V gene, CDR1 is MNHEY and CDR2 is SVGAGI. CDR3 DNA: TGTGCCGGCAGTTACGGTGGTGCTAGGGAGACCCAGTACTTC. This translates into CAGSYGGARETQYF.

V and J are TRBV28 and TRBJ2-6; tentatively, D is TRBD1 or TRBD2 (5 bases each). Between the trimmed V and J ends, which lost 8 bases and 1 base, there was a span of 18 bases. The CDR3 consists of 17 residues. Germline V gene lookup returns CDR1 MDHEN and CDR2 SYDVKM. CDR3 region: CASGTWDGQSGANVLTF. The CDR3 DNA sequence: TGTGCCAGCGGAACATGGGACGGTCAATCTGGGGCCAACGTCCTGACTTTC.

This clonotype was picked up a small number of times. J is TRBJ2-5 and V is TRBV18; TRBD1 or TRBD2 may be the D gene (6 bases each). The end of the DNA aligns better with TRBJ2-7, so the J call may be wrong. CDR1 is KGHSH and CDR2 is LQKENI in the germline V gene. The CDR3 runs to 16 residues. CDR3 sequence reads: CASSPRGGAISYEQYF. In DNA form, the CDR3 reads TGTGCCAGCTCCCCCAGGGGCGGGGCCATTTCCTACGAGCAGTACTTC.

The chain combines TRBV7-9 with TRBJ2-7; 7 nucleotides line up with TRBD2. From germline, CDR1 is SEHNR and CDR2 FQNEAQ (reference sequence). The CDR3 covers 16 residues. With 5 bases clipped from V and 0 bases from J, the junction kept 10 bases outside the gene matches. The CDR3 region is CASSRLLADRSYEQYF. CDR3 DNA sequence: TGTGCCAGCAGCCGCCTCCTAGCGGACCGCTCCTACGAGCAGTACTTC.